This TCR beta chain was sequenced during a study of shared clonotypes between healthy human individuals. Clones were sequenced by immunoSEQ multiplex PCR, and TCRdb holds only the in-frame ones, with some missing. The sample includes 1,400,000 or so clones, about 98.5% of them seen just once. This clone was counted once. This sample includes further DNA sequences coding for the same CDR3. The CDR3 has 15 amino acids. V lost 0 bases, J lost 0 bases, and 9 bases lay in between. CDR1 is SGHDN, CDR2 FVKESK, per germline. Partitioning of CD4+ cells yielded a CD45RA+ naive subset and a CD45RA-negative memory subset.

The J gene is TRBJ2-7, the V gene TRBV14; D gene ambiguous. Material for sequencing was naive CD4+ T cells sorted from blood. Subset indicated: CD45RA+ positively selected. This sequence originates from a man between 25 and 39 years old in good health. CDR3 protein: CASSQDLAASYEQYF. CDR3 coding DNA: TGTGCCAGCAGCCAAGATCTTGCAGCCTCCTACGAGCAGTACTTC.